This TCR beta chain was identified during a study of cytomegalovirus exposure and HLA in healthy donors (dated 2017 in TCRdb). Turning to the overall study: In an earlier analysis of about 560 of the donors, 276 Gb of sequence data and 90 million to 120 million unique TCR beta sequences from some 170 million T cells were reported. An early release that covered more than 550 HLA-typed donors contained around 330 gigabases of sequencing data and tens of millions of unique TCR sequences. Among some 400 genotyped donors of the cohort, an average of roughly 230,000 unique TCR beta nucleotide sequences was sequenced per donor, of which about 18% were non-productive. The study aimed to test whether cataloging public T cell receptors could reveal signatures of past pathogen exposure. In addition to the first cohort of 666 subjects, a separate validation cohort of approximately 110 different subjects was used. A later genetic analysis took genome-wide SNP genotypes for 398 of the 666 donors and used that subset as a discovery cohort. HLA typing included class I and class II loci at four-digit resolution. A few DR-DQ haplotypes were treated as single units for association and clustering because of strong linkage in the cohort. In an earlier analysis of roughly 540 of the donors, high-throughput TCR beta sequencing was used to judge whether each TCR beta V gene segment behaved as functional or pseudogenic. Alongside the repertoire data, information on donor age, sex, ethnicity and CMV serostatus was compiled. The genetic ancestry cluster associated with self-reported Caucasian donors included 81% of the approximately 430 genotyped donors. In the later analysis, no new phenotypic data were used to find candidate immune exposures; instead, reliance was placed on TCR beta sequences and their occurrence across donors. High-throughput TCR immunosequencing, statistical association of individual TCRs with disease status, and machine learning were combined to predict cytomegalovirus infection status. Typing coverage differed by locus: A, B, C, DRB1 and DQB1 were typed in about 629-630 donors, DQA1 in 522, DPA1 in 600 to 610, and DPB1 in just under 490. To study patterns of TCR occurrence, a later analysis re-analyzed previously published TCR beta repertoires from 650 to 750 donors and added high-resolution HLA genotyping. The study profiled the T cell repertoires of some 610 subjects by immunosequencing and related them to cytomegalovirus serostatus. All discovery cohort repertoires had been generated on a single sequencing platform. Summary of the overall study and its limitations: The presence/absence analyses assumed that sequencing depth was roughly uniform across donors, and that assumption may not be true. Because HLA typing was unavailable for some donors at each locus, only the typed subset was used in association tests. The earlier analysis of 587 of the donors excluded over 15 rarely observed V segments, including chromosome 9 orphons, because counts were too low. The study listed 164 TCR beta chains as associated with cytomegalovirus. A further reported finding was that TCR beta sequences accurately predicted the HLA-A and HLA-B alleles for most subjects in the first cohort. A later analysis associated approximately 17,000 TCR beta sequences with specific HLA alleles at a false discovery rate of 0.05. A cluster of highly shared sequence variants was judged likely to represent a technical artifact of the sequencing pipeline. In an earlier analysis of 587 of the donors, most TCR beta V segments were observed in productive rearrangements about 87% or about 30% of the time, broadly matching IMGT annotations. Cytomegalovirus status was reported to be diagnosed by the classifier with high specificity and sensitivity in both the original and validation cohorts. Because the 87-base-pair reads could not distinguish some IMGT-functional V segments, including TRBV6-2 and TRBV6-3, those segments were excluded. Across donors, most TCR sequences were observed very rarely, whereas some public TCRs were present in many individuals. According to a later analysis, most CMV-associated TCR beta chains appeared to be HLA-restricted, and the HLA associations seemed to be driven largely by CMV exposure. Compared with equally common non-associated chains, HLA-associated TCR beta chains in a later analysis were more clonally expanded and had lower generation probabilities. The cohort was sequenced for TCR beta chains only, and without alpha or paired-chain data the features that could be detected were limited. In vitro tests confirmed that a few of the cytomegalovirus-associated TCR beta chains recognize cytomegalovirus antigens. Correlated functional status among segregating V segments might be attributable to linkage disequilibrium, but an unknown experimental factor could not be ruled out. For the cohort, immune exposure information was limited to CMV serostatus. In a later analysis, several top co-occurrence clusters were reported to appear linked to parvovirus B19, influenza, CMV and Epstein-Barr virus. A later analysis found that TCR association rates varied across HLA loci, with DRB1 alleles showing the most associated TCRs and HLA-C alleles the fewest. In a later genetic analysis, fewer N-insertions in productive TCRs were reported among donors in an Asian-associated ancestry cluster than the roughly 710-donor mean. The authors suggested that the approach could potentially be extended to other disease states and immunological phenotypes. V-gene and J-gene trimming of TCR beta chains was associated with a missense DCLRE1C variant in a later genetic analysis, and the association was replicated in an independent cohort. Assigning TCR associations to individual alleles was difficult when HLA alleles, especially DR and DQ, strongly co-occurred.

The CDR3 goes from the cysteine to the phenylalanine over 14 residues. The DNA shown is the 42-base CDR3, in frame from base 1. The germline V gene specifies SGHRS as CDR1 and YFSETQ as CDR2. Compared with germline, V lacks 3 bases and J lacks 5 bases; bases without a gene match: 7. In total, roughly 670 healthy bone marrow donors made up the cohort. Cohort members were all nominally healthy when sampled, although unrecorded immune exposures were likely present. The donor tested CMV seronegative, placing the donor among the 350 or so seronegative members of the cohort. A peripheral blood sample was provided by each donor, and peripheral blood mononuclear cells were used for TCR beta sequencing. The Qiagen DNeasy Blood Extraction Kit was used to extract genomic DNA from the blood cell samples. Libraries were made using the immunoSEQ multiplex PCR assay. For the multiplex PCR, a mixture combining 60 forward primers for TCR Vbeta segments and 13 reverse primers for TCR Jbeta segments was used. The CDR3 region of rearranged TCR beta genes was amplified from genomic DNA with a multiplex PCR assay. Amplified TCR beta libraries were sequenced as 87-base-pair reads on the Illumina HiSeq System. The source study handled its data this way. In a later analysis, some 80 million unique TCR beta chains were counted across the 500 to 850 repertoires, and about 10 million of these chains were shared by at least two donors. A nearest-neighbor algorithm error-corrected the raw reads and collapsed the reads into unique sequences, merging closely related sequences to remove PCR and sequencing errors. Alignment of CDR3 sequences to IMGT reference sequences was used to assign V, D and J gene segments. For a sequence to be retained, a match of at least six nucleotides to both a V gene segment and a J gene segment was required. Rearrangements were classified as productive when the CDR3 lacked stop codons and remained in frame with V and J, and all other rearrangements were classified as non-productive. Following IMGT convention, CDR3 was defined as the stretch from the second conserved V-encoded cysteine to the conserved J-encoded phenylalanine. The earlier analysis of fewer than 750 of the donors excluded sequences that lacked an unambiguous match to a single V gene segment. In an earlier analysis of several hundred of the donors, a V segment was called functional when productive rearrangements were above 56.7%, and segregating when the standard deviation between donors exceeded 5%. A statistical classification framework was built to diagnose cytomegalovirus status from the catalog of TCR beta chain sequences. V and J gene assignment, in a later analysis, came from comparing TCR nucleotide sequences with IMGT/GENE-DB human TR gene sequences. In a later analysis, CDR3 sequences and most-parsimonious VDJ recombination scenarios were assigned using the TCRdist pipeline. In a later analysis, each TCR beta chain was defined by its CDR3 amino acid sequence together with its V-gene family, and reads without a unique V-gene family were excluded. A later analysis removed nearly 600 highly shared, low-generation-probability nucleotide sequences to deal with suspected cross-contamination and a sequencing artifact. In a later analysis, a clonal expansion index was calculated for each public chain from normalized within-repertoire ranks of inferred template counts. In a later analysis, generation probabilities were computed using a VDJ recombination model fitted to out-of-frame rearrangements, and the results were checked against IGoR. In a later analysis, hypergeometric tests were used to score TCR-TCR, TCR-HLA and TCR-CMV co-occurrence, with a repertoire-size bias correction applied to TCR pairs. To estimate false discovery rates, a later analysis permuted the HLA or CMV assignments 20 times. In a later analysis, co-occurring TCRs were grouped with DBSCAN, and TCRdist sequence similarity was added when clustering was performed within HLA-allele-positive subsets. Repertoires with fewer than 30,000 or more than 120,000 public chains were left out of co-occurrence clustering, as were about five repertoires with anomalous nucleotide sharing. TCRdb took over this immuneACCESS table, retaining in-frame rearrangements with V and J assigned. Such tables are incomplete; in checked studies, under half of the missing clones stem from an unresolved V gene, and the remainder is unexplained. V, J and clone size derive from that table, while D and trimming were established from the DNA sequence. This sample is represented by 150,000 to 200,000 clones; roughly four fifths of them were singletons. The ten top clones hold about 1.9% of the sample.

Turning to this clone: It has no known antigen specificity. Base qualities are not at hand, and no much larger clone is one base apart.

The sample comprised PBMCs. This clonotype originated in a woman younger than 30 in good health and CMV-seronegative. The chain is encoded by TRBV5-1 joined to TRBJ2-5; a stretch of 7 junction bases matches TRBD1. The CDR3 reads CASSSVGGIETQYF. The DNA sequence follows: TGCGCCAGCAGCTCGGTAGGGGGCATTGAGACCCAGTACTTC.